The following is a T cell receptor beta chain sequence with its context. The antigen is unknown. The data were produced by immunoSEQ multiplex PCR, yet TCRdb's version contains in-frame clones alone and is incomplete. The table lists more than 2 million clones, nearly 97% of them singletons, with approximately 0.13% in the top ten. CDR1 SGHNT and CDR2 YYREEE come from the germline V gene (reference sequence). Losses at the gene ends were 5 bases for V and 10 bases for J; bases not matched to a gene: 9. The CDR3 spans 14 residues. The record originates from a study of shared clonotypes between healthy human individuals. Whole-study results and caveats: On the whole, naive subsets had larger estimated richness than memory subsets had.

The source material was naive CD4+ T cells sorted from blood. The subset here: CD45RA+ positively selected. This TCR was recovered from a man aged 18-30 years in good health. The V gene is TRBV5-4, the J gene TRBJ2-1; 10 bases fit TRBD2. The chain's CDR3 is CASRMLAGDGEQFF. The CDR3 nucleotides are TGTGCCAGCAGGATGCTAGCGGGGGACGGAGAGCAGTTCTTC.